This TCR beta chain was observed in a study of T cell responses to AZD1222 COVID-19 vaccine. Study-level results: Unmutated variant regions are reportedly the target of nearly half of TCRs that are spike-specific. Regions 160-218 and 743-854 held dominance among vaccine-associated CD4 TCRs, which spanned spike. After the peak T cell response, and only then, were repertoires sampled.

Concerning this clone itself: Its antigen is undetermined.

The V and J ends lost 4 bases and 3 bases, in that order; junction bases with no gene match: 8. The CDR3 has 16 amino acids. CDR1 is LGHDT and CDR2 is YNNKEL in the germline V gene (reference sequence). Assay used: immunoSEQ multiplex PCR; TCRdb lists only in-frame clones, some missing. This table holds approximately 42,000 clones, approximately 88% found once. The sample consisted of peripheral blood, taken 28 days after the second AZD1222 dose. V and J are TRBV3-1 (or the pseudogene TRBV3-2) and TRBJ2-3, with 9 bases matching TRBD2. This TCR derives from an adult who received the AZD1222 COVID-19 vaccine. CDR3 coding DNA: TGTGCCAGCAGCCTGAGGCTAGCGGGGTTAACAGATACGCAGTATTTT. Encoded protein: CASSLRLAGLTDTQYF.